The 28 T cell receptor beta chains below were found in one sample sequenced in a study of OX40 agonist ivuxolimab in advanced cancers. The assay was immunoSEQ multiplex PCR, and TCRdb's table has in-frame clones only and misses some. The profile covers around 70,000 clones, with just over 85% appearing a single time and roughly 2.9% taken by the ten largest. The sequenced sample was CD4+ or CD8+ T cells sorted from blood, obtained in a trial of the OX40 agonist ivuxolimab. The receptor source for this set is an adult with an advanced solid tumor such as melanoma, head and neck, liver or kidney cancer.

This rearrangement joins TRBV18 to TRBJ1-5, with 7 bases identical to TRBD1. Germline CDR1 KGHSH, CDR2 LQKENI. V lost 2 bases, J lost 6 bases, and 7 bases stayed unmatched. This CDR3 spans 15 amino acids. CDR3 in amino acids: CASSPNRGRSQPQHF. In DNA form, the CDR3 reads TGTGCCAGCTCACCAAACAGGGGACGGAGTCAGCCCCAGCATTTT.

This chain connects TRBV10-2 to TRBJ2-7, with D perhaps assigned TRBD1 or TRBD2 (6 bases each). Germline lookup yields CDR1 WSHSY and CDR2 SAAADI. This CDR3 is built from 13 residues. The V gene lost 8 bases and the J gene lost 7 bases, with 18 bases spanning the gap. Here the CDR3 reads CASGRGGLREQYF. The CDR3 nucleotides are TGCGCCAGCGGCCGAGGGGGGCTTCGGGAGCAGTACTTC.

This chain uses TRBV19 with TRBJ1-2; 11 bases fit TRBD1. J lost 4 bases, V lost 9 bases, and 7 bases had no gene match. The germline gives CDR1 LNHDA, CDR2 SQIVND (reference sequence). The CDR3 runs to 14 residues. For the CDR3, the DNA is TGTGCCAGCCTCCGGGACAGGGGGGCCTATGGCTACACCTTC. Translated: CASLRDRGAYGYTF.

The chain has TRBV6-1 and TRBJ1-1; D is ambiguous. V lost 0 bases and J lost 5, with 10 bases in between. The CDR3 is 14 amino acids. The germline V gene encodes CDR1 MNHNS and CDR2 SASEGT. The CDR3 region has the DNA TGTGCCAGCAGTGAAGCCGGGAAGAGGACTGAAGCTTTCTTT. This sequence encodes CASSEAGKRTEAFF.

This clone appeared once. The chain is built from TRBV20-1 and TRBJ1-3, with no clear D. This CDR3 has 11 amino acids. CDR1 and CDR2 from the germline V gene are DFQATT and SNEGSKA (reference sequence). The V and J ends lost 6 bases and 0 bases respectively, with 3 bases between them. As DNA, the CDR3 is TGCAGTGCGAACTCTGGAAACACCATATATTTT. It codes for CSANSGNTIYF.

The V and J genes are TRBV4-1 and TRBJ1-3; D is unresolved. In germline, CDR1 is MGHRA, CDR2 YSYEKL. This CDR3 comprises 13 residues. The V gene lost 0 bases and the J gene lost 4 bases, with 4 bases spanning the gap. CDR3 sequence (DNA): TGCGCCAGCAGCCAAGAGTTCGGAAACACCATATATTTT. This sequence encodes CASSQEFGNTIYF.

The table lists this clone with a count of one. V gene TRBV7-9 combines with J gene TRBJ2-5, with 7 nucleotides matching TRBD1. The CDR3 sequence is 14 residues long. Per germline, CDR1 SEHNR and CDR2 FQNEAQ (reference sequence). V gave up 4 bases and J gave up 5 bases; unmatched junction bases: 7. The CDR3 here is CASSSTGAGETQYF. CDR3 bases: TGTGCCAGCAGCTCTACAGGGGCAGGGGAGACCCAGTACTTC. The variable domain in full, with the rest retrieved from reference TRBV7-9 and TRBJ2-5, is DTGVSQNPRHKITKRGQNVTFRCDPISEHNRLYWYRQTLGQGPEFLTYFQNEAQLEKSRLLSDRFSAERPKGSFSTLEIQRTEQGDSAMYLCASSSTGAGETQYFGPGTRLLVL.

V gene TRBV2 combines with J gene TRBJ2-7, with a tentative D call TRBD1 (6 bases). This CDR3 has 14 residues. V was clipped by 6 bases and J by 0 bases, with 12 bases between them. CDR1 SNHLY and CDR2 FYNNEI come from the germline V gene. This CDR3 reads CASRPGDISYEQYF. DNA for the CDR3: TGTGCCAGCAGACCCGGGGACATCTCCTACGAGCAGTACTTC.

The chain carries TRBV18 and TRBJ2-5, with 12 bases matching TRBD1. The CDR3 covers 18 residues. CDR1 and CDR2 from the germline V gene are KGHSH and LQKENI. With V trimmed by 5 bases and J by 2 bases, 12 bases remained unmatched. DNA of the CDR3: TGTGCCAGCTCAGGGACCGGGACAGGGGGCCTGTCGCAAGAGACCCAGTACTTC. Translation: CASSGTGTGGLSQETQYF. Full variable domain (remainder filled in from reference TRBV18 and TRBJ2-5): NAGVMQNPRHLVRRRGQEARLRCSPMKGHSHVYWYRQLPEEGLKFMVYLQKENIIDESGMPKERFSAEFPKEGPSILRIQQVVRGDSAAYFCASSGTGTGGLSQETQYFGPGTRLLVL.

This clone was observed once. The chain employs TRBV19 and TRBJ2-4; D is possibly TRBD1 (5 bases). V dropped 5 bases and J dropped 6 bases, with 17 bases sitting between them. The CDR3 extends over 15 amino acids. CDR1 and CDR2 (germline): LNHDA, SQIVND (reference sequence). CDR3: CASSPRTGTRNIQYF. Here the CDR3 DNA reads TGTGCCAGTAGTCCCCGTACAGGAACGAGAAACATTCAGTACTTC.

V is TRBV7-8 and J is TRBJ2-2; the D is unclear. Germline values: CDR1 SGHVS, CDR2 FQNEAQ. This CDR3 contains 13 residues. Trimming shortened V by 2 bases and J by 6 bases, and 7 bases separated the two germline ends. DNA of the CDR3: TGTGCCAGCAGCTTATCCAGATCCGGGGAGCTGTTTTTT. It specifies CASSLSRSGELFF.

The rearrangement links TRBV15 to TRBJ2-7, with D perhaps TRBD2 (6 bases). The CDR3 contains 16 residues. From germline, CDR1 is LNHNV and CDR2 YYDKDF (reference sequence). V gave up 0 bases and J gave up 4 bases, with 16 bases separating them. The CDR3 DNA is TGTGCCACCAGCAGAGAGGCGGGATATAGGGGTTACGAGCAGTACTTC. It encodes CATSREAGYRGYEQYF.

V is TRBV16 and J is TRBJ2-7; 9 bases line up with TRBD2. The V gene's germline CDR1 is KGHSY and CDR2 FQNENV. V lost 3 bases and J lost 0; bases outside the gene matches: 3. The CDR3 is 15 residues long. The CDR3 protein is CASSQSSGASYEQYF. The CDR3 DNA reads as TGTGCCAGCAGCCAGTCTAGCGGGGCCTCCTACGAGCAGTACTTC.

Remarks on this clone: An end of the junction differs from the germline gene, which may be a read error. The chain joins TRBV7-3 to TRBJ2-5; D assignment may be TRBD1 or TRBD2 (6 bases each). Per the germline V gene, CDR1 is SGHTA and CDR2 is FQGTGA. The CDR3 runs 14 residues. The CDR3 reads CASSFSGGQEAQYF. In DNA, the CDR3 is TGTGCCAGCAGCTTCAGTGGGGGGCAAGAGGCCCAGTACTTC.

This rearrangement joins TRBV15 to TRBJ1-2; possible D gene TRBD1, 6 bases. Trimming shortened V by 2 bases and J by 3 bases, and 10 bases separated the two germline ends. Germline CDR1 LNHNV, CDR2 YYDKDF (reference sequence). CDR3 size: 14 residues. CDR3 sequence (DNA): TGTGCCACCAGCAGAAGAGGGGGGGACTATGGCTACACCTTC. This encodes CATSRRGGDYGYTF.

This clone was recorded only once. The gene calls are TRBV5-1 and TRBJ2-7; the match to TRBD1 covers 9 bases. The CDR3 sequence is 14 residues long. V trimming: 5 bases; J trimming: 8 bases; junction bases outside the gene matches: 11. Germline V gives CDR1 SGHRS, CDR2 YFSETQ. The CDR3 protein is CASSQSRDRVQQYF. In nucleotides, the CDR3 is TGCGCCAGCAGTCAGTCCCGGGACAGGGTTCAGCAGTACTTC. The whole variable domain, remainder taken from reference TRBV5-1 and TRBJ2-7, is KAGVTQTPRYLIKTRGQQVTLSCSPISGHRSVSWYQQTPGQGLQFLFEYFSETQRNKGNFPGRFSGRQFSNSRSEMNVSTLELGDSALYLCASSQSRDRVQQYFGPGTRLTVT.

This sequence joins TRBV19 and TRBJ2-7, with 11 bases matching TRBD1. After removal of 6 bases from V and 7 bases from J, the junction contained 5 bases not matched to a gene. Germline assignment: CDR1 LNHDA and CDR2 SQIVND (reference sequence). The CDR3 runs to 13 residues. The CDR3 is CASRGQGAEEQYF. CDR3 DNA sequence: TGTGCCAGTAGAGGACAGGGGGCTGAGGAGCAGTACTTC.

DNA for the CDR3: TGTGCCAGCAGCCCTGGGGGATATGGCTACACCTTC. This gives the protein CASSPGGYGYTF. The rearrangement links TRBV5-6 to TRBJ1-2, with a possible D match to TRBD1 (5 bases). Trimming shortened V by 4 bases and J by 5 bases, and 9 bases separated the two germline ends. This CDR3 contains 12 residues. Germline loops: CDR1 SGHDT, CDR2 YYEEEE.

The chain employs TRBV30 and TRBJ2-7; 8 bases are a match to TRBD2. Looked up from germline, CDR1 is GTSNPN and CDR2 is SVGIG (reference sequence). The CDR3 has 14 residues. V shed 2 bases and J 6 bases; nucleotides not matched to a gene: 9. CDR3: CAWSRGGPRAEQYF. CDR3 DNA sequence: TGTGCCTGGAGTCGGGGGGGCCCACGGGCCGAGCAGTACTTC.

The chain carries TRBV19 and TRBJ1-2; D ambiguous. This CDR3 spans 11 amino acids. Germline loops: CDR1 LNHDA, CDR2 SQIVND (reference sequence). V was trimmed by 6 bases and J by 5 bases, leaving 7 bases between them. CDR3 nucleotide sequence: TGTGCCAGTAGGGACGCATATGGCTACACCTTC. Translated, it gives CASRDAYGYTF. Drawing the rest from reference TRBV19 and TRBJ1-2, the complete variable domain is DGGITQSPKYLFRKEGQNVTLSCEQNLNHDAMYWYRQDPGQGLRLIYYSQIVNDFQKGDIAEGYSVSREKKESFPLTVTSAQKNPTAFYLCASRDAYGYTFGSGTRLTVV.

The chain is built from TRBV4-1 and TRBJ2-1; TRBD2 matches 10 bases. After removal of 4 bases from V and 8 bases from J, the junction contained 11 bases not matched to a gene. The V gene's germline CDR1 is MGHRA and CDR2 YSYEKL. CDR3 size: 16 residues. CDR3 in amino acids: CASSPTLAGGPDEQFF. The CDR3 nucleotides read TGCGCCAGCAGCCCGACCTTAGCGGGGGGTCCCGATGAGCAGTTCTTC.

This clone showed up just once. The chain links TRBV7-9 to TRBJ2-7, with 11 positions matching TRBD1. CDR1 is SEHNR and CDR2 is FQNEAQ in the germline V gene (reference sequence). Losses at the gene ends were 5 bases for V and 1 base for J; bases not matched to a gene: 4. The CDR3 consists of 15 residues. The CDR3 loop is CASSPGQGASYEQYF. Written as DNA, the CDR3 is TGTGCCAGCAGCCCAGGACAGGGGGCTTCCTACGAGCAGTACTTC. Filled out from reference TRBV7-9 and TRBJ2-7, the complete variable domain reads DTGVSQNPRHKITKRGQNVTFRCDPISEHNRLYWYRQTLGQGPEFLTYFQNEAQLEKSRLLSDRFSAERPKGSFSTLEIQRTEQGDSAMYLCASSPGQGASYEQYFGPGTRLTVT.

V and J are TRBV7-2 and TRBJ1-5; no clear D gene. Trimming took 2 bases from V and 7 from J, leaving 15 bases between them. This CDR3 contains 15 residues. Germline V gene lookup returns CDR1 SGHTA and CDR2 FQGNSA. CDR3 sequence (DNA): TGTGCCAGCAGCTTAAGTTCAAGGGCCCCCCAGCCCCAGCATTTT. Encoded protein: CASSLSSRAPQPQHF.

With respect to this clone: This same CDR3 is encoded by further DNA sequences in the sample. The genes are TRBV18 and TRBJ1-1, with 8 bases aligning to TRBD1. Trimming took 6 bases from V and 1 from J; bases not matched to a gene: 1. This CDR3 is 13 amino acids long. The germline gives CDR1 KGHSH, CDR2 LQKENI. The CDR3 loop is CASSGQGNTEAFF. The CDR3 DNA follows: TGTGCCAGCTCTGGACAGGGGAACACTGAAGCTTTCTTT.

The V gene is TRBV14, the J gene TRBJ1-1, with a possible D match to TRBD1 (5 bases). Trimming removed 1 base from V and 8 bases from J, with 14 bases in between. The CDR3 has 14 residues. Germline V gene data show CDR1 as SGHDN and CDR2 as FVKESK. As DNA, the CDR3 is TGTGCCAGCAGCCAAGCCTGGCGGGGGACCGAAGCTTTCTTT. Its protein is CASSQAWRGTEAFF.

This chain links TRBV14 with TRBJ1-2; the D is unclear. Germline CDR1 SGHDN, CDR2 FVKESK. V lost 0 bases and J 7 bases, leaving 12 bases between the germline ends. This CDR3 spans 14 amino acids. CDR3 region: CASSQDLGISGYTF. The CDR3 DNA reads TGTGCCAGCAGCCAAGATCTGGGAATTAGTGGCTACACCTTC.

The V call is TRBV2, the J call TRBJ2-7; the match to TRBD1 covers 10 bases. This CDR3 comprises 15 residues. With 4 bases clipped from V and 7 bases from J, the junction kept 10 bases outside the gene matches. Germline lookup yields CDR1 SNHLY and CDR2 FYNNEI. CDR3 region: CASSGGDRGRREQYF. CDR3 nucleotide sequence: TGTGCCAGCAGTGGGGGAGACAGGGGGCGGCGAGAGCAGTACTTC. The entire variable domain, with the rest obtained from reference TRBV2 and TRBJ2-7, is as follows: EPEVTQTPSHQVTQMGQEVILRCVPISNHLYFYWYRQILGQKVEFLVSFYNNEISEKSEIFDDQFSVERPDGSNFTLKIRSTKLEDSAMYFCASSGGDRGRREQYFGPGTRLTVT.

The CDR3 DNA reads as TGTGCCTGGAATTTAGGTGGTGGCTACACCTTC. Protein: CAWNLGGGYTF. The chain uses TRBV30 and TRBJ1-2; D gene ambiguous. The CDR3 has 11 amino acids. Trimming took off 4 bases at V and 7 bases at J, with 10 bases between the two ends. Germline V gives CDR1 GTSNPN, CDR2 SVGIG (reference sequence).